Presented here are 27 T cell receptor beta chains from one specimen sequenced in a study of cytomegalovirus exposure and HLA in healthy donors. Profiling relied on immunoSEQ multiplex PCR, and the TCRdb table lists in-frame clones only, not all of them. Seen here are some 340,000 clones, about 90% observed once, and the top ten hold more than 0.9%. The sequenced sample consisted of PBMCs. Every receptor here comes from a woman in her 30s in good health and CMV-seropositive.

This sequence joins TRBV19 and TRBJ2-3; the D gene could be TRBD1 or TRBD2 (6 bases each). V was clipped by 6 bases and J by 5 bases, with 9 bases between them. CDR3 length equals 12 residues. Germline V lookup: CDR1 LNHDA, CDR2 SQIVND (reference sequence). CDR3: CASSKGGDTQYF. In nucleotides, the CDR3 is TGTGCCAGTAGCAAGGGGGGAGATACGCAGTATTTT.

The genes are TRBV30 and TRBJ1-5, with D maybe TRBD1 (5 bases). Trimming shortened V by 2 bases and J by 6 bases, and 8 bases separated the two germline ends. CDR1 GTSNPN and CDR2 SVGIG come from the germline V gene (reference sequence). This CDR3 is built from 12 residues. This CDR3 reads CAWSPGGQPQHF. The CDR3 DNA reads TGTGCCTGGAGTCCCGGGGGTCAGCCCCAGCATTTT.

The CDR3 sequence is CASRSGGTGFRNTEAFF. In nucleotides, the CDR3 is TGTGCCAGCAGGAGCGGAGGGACAGGGTTTAGGAACACTGAAGCTTTCTTT. The rearrangement joins TRBV28 to TRBJ1-1; 9 nucleotides align to TRBD1. J was trimmed by 1 base and V by 6 bases; bases with no gene match: 12. Germline values: CDR1 MDHEN, CDR2 SYDVKM. The CDR3 contains 17 residues.

This sequence joins TRBV27 and TRBJ1-4, with TRBD1 as a possible D gene (5 bases). The CDR3 has 16 residues. V was shortened by 6 bases and J by 2 bases, with 16 bases between the two germline ends. CDR1 MNHEY and CDR2 SMNVEV come from the germline V gene (reference sequence). As DNA, the CDR3 is TGTGCCAGCAGCCGGGGCGGGGGGGTCACTAATGAAAAACTGTTTTTT. It translates to CASSRGGGVTNEKLFF.

The chain couples TRBV9 to TRBJ2-1; perhaps TRBD1 as D (8 bases). With 0 bases removed from V and 4 bases from J, the gap between germline ends came to 14 bases. Germline loops: CDR1 SGDLS, CDR2 YYNGEE. The CDR3 is 16 amino acids. The CDR3 DNA follows: TGTGCCAGCAGCGTAGGAGCGGGACAGGTGTACAATGAGCAGTTCTTC. Protein: CASSVGAGQVYNEQFF.

The genes are TRBV28 and TRBJ2-5; TRBD1 might be the D (5 bases). The CDR3 runs 15 residues. Trimming took 2 bases from V and 6 from J, leaving 16 bases between them. The V gene's germline CDR1 is MDHEN and CDR2 SYDVKM. CDR3 region: CASSLIGQGQKTQYF. For the CDR3, the DNA is TGTGCCAGCAGTTTAATCGGTCAGGGTCAAAAGACCCAGTACTTC.

This chain connects TRBV6-5 to TRBJ2-5, with D perhaps being TRBD1 or TRBD2 (5 bases each). This CDR3 has 16 amino acids. Looked up from germline, CDR1 is MNHEY and CDR2 is SVGAGI. The ends were cut back, 1 base at V and 2 bases at J, with 14 bases in the middle. The CDR3 protein is CASSYFPGTVQETQYF. For the CDR3, the DNA is TGTGCCAGCAGTTACTTCCCCGGGACGGTTCAAGAGACCCAGTACTTC.

The chain is built from TRBV28 and TRBJ1-2, with a possible D match to TRBD1 (5 bases). V was trimmed by 7 bases and J by 1 base, leaving 19 bases between them. Germline V gives CDR1 MDHEN, CDR2 SYDVKM. There are 16 residues in the CDR3. CDR3 sequence (DNA): TGTGCCAGCACCCATCGTGGGACCCTACTTAACTATGGCTACACCTTC. Residues: CASTHRGTLLNYGYTF.

V is TRBV29-1 and J is TRBJ2-7, with D possibly matching TRBD1 (6 bases). Germline V gene lookup returns CDR1 SQVTM and CDR2 ANQGSEA. This CDR3 region has 13 residues. With 0 bases removed from V and 7 bases from J, the gap between germline ends came to 13 bases. The CDR3 loop is CSVEDQGTREQYF. The CDR3 nucleotides read TGCAGCGTTGAAGATCAGGGGACAAGGGAGCAGTACTTC.

V usage is TRBV27 and J usage is TRBJ1-4, with TRBD1 matching over 9 bases. V lost 5 bases, J lost 7 bases, and 11 bases stayed unmatched. CDR1 MNHEY and CDR2 SMNVEV come from the germline V gene (reference sequence). CDR3 length: 16 amino acids. The DNA of the CDR3 is TGTGCCAGCAGTATGCGACCGGGACAGGGTGTTGAAAAACTGTTTTTT. Translation gives CASSMRPGQGVEKLFF. The whole variable domain, remainder taken from reference TRBV27 and TRBJ1-4, is EAQVTQNPRYLITVTGKKLTVTCSQNMNHEYMSWYRQDPGLGLRQIYYSMNVEVTDKGDVPEGYKVSRKEKRNFPLILESPSPNQTSLYFCASSMRPGQGVEKLFFGSGTQLSVL.

CDR3 region: CASSSDSLLYGYTF. The CDR3 DNA follows: TGTGCCAGCAGCTCCGACAGTCTCCTCTATGGCTACACCTTC. The chain carries TRBV5-6 and TRBJ1-2; TRBD1 is a possible D gene (5 bases). V lost 3 bases, J lost 4 bases, and 13 bases lay in between. The CDR3 has 14 amino acids. Germline lookup yields CDR1 SGHDT and CDR2 YYEEEE.

The V call is TRBV7-3, the J call TRBJ2-7; D unresolved. V lost 5 bases and J lost 0, with 14 bases in between. Germline V gives CDR1 SGHTA, CDR2 FQGTGA. This CDR3 has 15 residues. As DNA, the CDR3 is TGTGCCAGCAGCCCAATGAGTGGCGGCTCCTACGAGCAGTACTTC. Translated: CASSPMSGGSYEQYF.

This clone is a singleton in its sample. The chain has TRBV7-6 and TRBJ1-2, with 10 bases identical to TRBD1. V lost 4 bases, J lost 4 bases, and 6 bases stayed unmatched. CDR3 length equals 15 residues. Per germline, CDR1 SGHVS and CDR2 FNYEAQ. CDR3 DNA sequence: TGTGCCAGCAGCTCACTGACAGGGGGCAGCTATGGCTACACCTTC. Protein product: CASSSLTGGSYGYTF.

The rearrangement links TRBV5-4 to TRBJ1-1, with a weak D call TRBD1 (5 bases). The V end lost 4 bases, the J end lost 1 base, and 17 bases lay between the germline ends. The CDR3 spans 16 residues. CDR1 SGHNT and CDR2 YYREEE come from the germline V gene (reference sequence). The DNA of the CDR3 is TGTGCCAGCAGCCGCGGGGGGGGTAGAGGGAACACTGAAGCTTTCTTT. Translation: CASSRGGGRGNTEAFF.

The chain is built from TRBV7-2 and TRBJ2-7; 8 bases fit TRBD1. The J segment lost 1 base and the V segment lost 1 base, leaving 6 bases of the junction unmatched. This CDR3 region has 16 residues. CDR1 is SGHTA and CDR2 is FQGNSA in the germline V gene. The CDR3 spells CASSLGTGRSSYEQYF. The CDR3 nucleotides are TGTGCCAGCAGCTTAGGGACAGGGAGGTCATCCTACGAGCAGTACTTC.

The J gene is TRBJ1-4, the V gene TRBV6-5; D possibly corresponds to TRBD1 (5 bases). Germline V CDR1 and CDR2: MNHEY, SVGAGI. This CDR3 comprises 14 residues. Trimming stripped 6 bases from V and 8 bases from J, with 16 bases between. CDR3 nucleotide sequence: TGTGCCAGCAGCCGTCCGGGGCTTGGCGAAAAACTGTTTTTT. Translating gives CASSRPGLGEKLFF.

The rearrangement joins TRBV25-1 to TRBJ2-7; a possible D gene is TRBD2 (5 bases). Germline V gene lookup returns CDR1 MGHDK and CDR2 SYGVNS. CDR3 length equals 13 residues. V was pared by 5 bases and J by 2 bases, with 10 bases between. The CDR3 spells CASSYGVPYEQYF. The CDR3 DNA is TGTGCCAGCAGTTACGGGGTGCCCTACGAGCAGTACTTC.

The chain uses TRBV30 and TRBJ2-7; 8 nucleotides match TRBD1. The CDR3 spans 16 residues. Germline-derived CDR1 and CDR2 are GTSNPN and SVGIG (reference sequence). V was clipped by 1 base and J by 0 bases; unmatched bases: 8. The DNA for the CDR3 is TGTGCCTGGAGTGAACCGGGACAGGCTAACTCCTACGAGCAGTACTTC. As protein: CAWSEPGQANSYEQYF. The variable domain in full, completed from reference TRBV30 and TRBJ2-7, reads SQTIHQWPATLVQPVGSPLSLECTVEGTSNPNLYWYRQAAGRGLQLLFYSVGIGQISSEVPQNLSASRPQDRQFILSSKKLLLSDSGFYLCAWSEPGQANSYEQYFGPGTRLTVT.

This chain connects TRBV2 to TRBJ1-2; 10 nucleotides match TRBD1. J was trimmed by 7 bases and V by 6 bases; bases with no gene match: 8. Germline V lookup: CDR1 SNHLY, CDR2 FYNNEI. The CDR3 has 14 amino acids. The CDR3 loop reads CASRGTGDFAGYTF. The CDR3 DNA sequence: TGTGCCAGCAGGGGGACAGGGGATTTTGCTGGCTACACCTTC.

The rearrangement uses TRBV4-3 and TRBJ2-1; 12 bases align to TRBD1. CDR1 LGHNA and CDR2 YSLEER come from the germline V gene. Trimming removed 5 bases from V and 8 bases from J; junction bases left unmatched: 10. This CDR3 is 16 amino acids long. Here the CDR3 reads CASSAVPGQGADEQFF. CDR3 sequence (DNA): TGCGCCAGCAGCGCTGTTCCGGGACAGGGGGCGGATGAGCAGTTCTTC.

This chain joins TRBV7-2 and TRBJ1-1; TRBD1 matches 7 bases. Germline V gene data show CDR1 as SGHTA and CDR2 as FQGNSA. V shed 5 bases, J shed 9 bases, and the junction held 9 bases outside the gene matches. The CDR3 is 13 residues long. The CDR3 nucleotides are TGTGCCAGCAGCCCTAGGGGACAGCTCAAAGCTTTCTTT. This codes for CASSPRGQLKAFF.

The chain combines TRBV6-5 with TRBJ1-3, with D perhaps matching TRBD1 (5 bases). Trimming pared 5 bases from V and 4 bases from J, leaving 12 bases between. The CDR3 spans 14 residues. Germline V lookup: CDR1 MNHEY, CDR2 SVGAGI. The CDR3: CASSAPGYGNTIYF. CDR3 in DNA: TGTGCCAGCAGTGCACCAGGGTACGGAAACACCATATATTTT.

CDR3 protein: CASEGQGTYEQYF. DNA of the CDR3: TGTGCCAGTGAGGGACAGGGGACCTACGAGCAGTACTTC. The gene calls are TRBV28 and TRBJ2-7; 10 nucleotides match TRBD1. The V gene's germline CDR1 is MDHEN and CDR2 SYDVKM. This CDR3 spans 13 amino acids. Losses at the gene ends were 9 bases for V and 2 bases for J; bases not matched to a gene: 4.

The rearrangement uses TRBV28 and TRBJ1-3; 7 positions agree with TRBD1. Germline V gene lookup returns CDR1 MDHEN and CDR2 SYDVKM. V lost 6 bases and J lost 0; bases outside the gene matches: 8. This CDR3 is 16 amino acids long. CDR3 sequence (DNA): TGTGCCAGCAGCCCAGGGGGGACAAGCTCTGGAAACACCATATATTTT. Translation gives CASSPGGTSSGNTIYF. Combining the CDR3 with reference TRBV28 and TRBJ1-3 gives the whole variable domain DVKVTQSSRYLVKRTGEKVFLECVQDMDHENMFWYRQDPGLGLRLIYFSYDVKMKEKGDIPEGYSVSREKKERFSLILESASTNQTSMYLCASSPGGTSSGNTIYFGEGSWLTVV.

This clone is a singleton in its sample. The gene calls are TRBV11-2 and TRBJ2-3; 15 bases align to TRBD2. This CDR3 is 17 amino acids long. In germline, CDR1 is SGHAT, CDR2 FQNNGV. V trimming: 5 bases; J trimming: 3 bases; junction bases outside the gene matches: 6. The CDR3 is CASSKGLAGGRTDTQYF. CDR3 nucleotide sequence: TGTGCCAGCAGCAAGGGACTAGCGGGGGGCCGGACAGATACGCAGTATTTT.

Only one count was recorded for this clone. The gene calls are TRBV7-2 and TRBJ2-7; no firm D call. Germline V lookup: CDR1 SGHTA, CDR2 FQGNSA. The CDR3 loop spans 11 amino acids. Trimming removed 6 bases at V and 4 bases at J, with 7 bases between. The CDR3 coding sequence is TGTGCCAGCAGTCCCCAATACGAGCAGTACTTC. It yields the protein CASSPQYEQYF.

This clone has a handful of counts. The chain joins TRBV28 to TRBJ2-1; D not resolved. The CDR3 is 17 residues long. Per germline, CDR1 MDHEN and CDR2 SYDVKM. Trimming shortened V by 6 bases and J by 4 bases, and 22 bases separated the two germline ends. CDR3 region: CASSPGVRHGWYNEQFF. CDR3 coding DNA: TGTGCCAGCAGCCCTGGCGTCCGTCATGGGTGGTACAATGAGCAGTTCTTC.